This T cell receptor (beta chain) was captured in a study of chemoradiotherapy in HPV16-positive cancers. TCRdb's copy holds only in-frame clones and misses some; the assay was immunoSEQ multiplex PCR. The data contain 40,000 or so clones, 76% of them singletons. The CDR3 totals 14 residues. The ends were cut back, 6 bases at V and 3 bases at J, with 12 bases in the middle. Germline V lookup: CDR1 LNHDA, CDR2 SQIVND (reference sequence). In its sample, this clone was seen a few times. Material: blood, obtained from a patient who underwent chemoradiotherapy. This chain uses TRBV19 with TRBJ1-5; D is perhaps TRBD1 (5 bases). This receptor was obtained from a human donor with HPV-associated anogenital cancer. CDR3 sequence reads: CASRDLGDNQPQHF. The CDR3 nucleotides are TGTGCCAGTAGGGACCTAGGGGACAATCAGCCCCAGCATTTT.